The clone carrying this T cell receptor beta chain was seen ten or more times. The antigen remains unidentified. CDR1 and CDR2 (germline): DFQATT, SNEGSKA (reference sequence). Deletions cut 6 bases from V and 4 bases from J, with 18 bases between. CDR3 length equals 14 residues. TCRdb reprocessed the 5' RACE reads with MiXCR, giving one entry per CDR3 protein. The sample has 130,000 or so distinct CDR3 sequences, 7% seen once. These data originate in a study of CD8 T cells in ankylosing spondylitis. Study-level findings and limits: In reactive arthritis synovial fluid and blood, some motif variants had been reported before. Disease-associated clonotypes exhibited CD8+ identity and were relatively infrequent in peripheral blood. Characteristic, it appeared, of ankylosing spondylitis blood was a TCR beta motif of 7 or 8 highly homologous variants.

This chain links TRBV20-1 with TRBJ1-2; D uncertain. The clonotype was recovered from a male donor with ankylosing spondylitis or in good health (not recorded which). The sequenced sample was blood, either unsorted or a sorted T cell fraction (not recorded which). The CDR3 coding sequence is TGCAGTGCCCCGTGGTGGCAGTCCCGCTATGGCTACACCTTC. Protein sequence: CSAPWWQSRYGYTF.